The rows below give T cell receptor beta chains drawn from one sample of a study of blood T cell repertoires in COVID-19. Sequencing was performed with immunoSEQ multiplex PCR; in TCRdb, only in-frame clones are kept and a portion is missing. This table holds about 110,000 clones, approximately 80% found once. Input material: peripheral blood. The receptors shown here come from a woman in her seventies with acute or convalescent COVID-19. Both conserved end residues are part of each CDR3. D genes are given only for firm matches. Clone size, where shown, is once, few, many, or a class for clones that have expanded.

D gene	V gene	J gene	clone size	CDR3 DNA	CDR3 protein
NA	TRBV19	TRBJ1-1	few	TGTGCCAGTACGTGGGGCCGGGACACTGAAGCTTTCTTT	CASTWGRDTEAFF
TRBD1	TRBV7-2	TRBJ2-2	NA	TGTGCCAGCAGCACGGGACAGGCTACGAACACCGGGGAGCTGTTTTTT	CASSTGQATNTGELFF
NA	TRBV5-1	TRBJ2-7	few	TGCGCCAGCAGCTTGGGGGGTGGAGGGAACGAGCAGTACTTC	CASSLGGGGNEQYF
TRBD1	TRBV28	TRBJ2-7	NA	TGTGCCAGCAGTTTAACCGGCAGGGGGAGTAGGGAGCAGTACTTC	CASSLTGRGSREQYF
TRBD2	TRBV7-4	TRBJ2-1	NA	TGTGCCAGGGGGGAGCGGGAGGACTACAATGAGCAGTTCTTC	CARGEREDYNEQFF
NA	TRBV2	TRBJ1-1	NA	TGTGCCAGCAGGAGAGGGCAAATGAACACTGAAGCTTTCTTT	CASRRGQMNTEAFF
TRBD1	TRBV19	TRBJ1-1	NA	TGTGCCAGTAGTATAGGACAGGGGAGTTTCATGAACACTGAAGCTTTCTTT	CASSIGQGSFMNTEAFF
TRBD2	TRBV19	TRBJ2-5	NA	TGTGCCAGTAGTATCTCTAGCGGGGGGGCCGGGGGCCTCCAAGAGACCCAGTACTTC	CASSISSGGAGGLQETQYF
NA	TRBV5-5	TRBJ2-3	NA	TGTGCCAGCAGCTCGGTCGGAGTAACTAGCACAGATACGCAGTATTTT	CASSSVGVTSTDTQYF
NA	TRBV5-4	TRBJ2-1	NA	TGTGCCAGCAGCTTGCCCCCGGGTCAGGGGGGCTCCTACAATGAGCAGTTCTTC	CASSLPPGQGGSYNEQFF
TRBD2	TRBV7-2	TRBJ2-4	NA	TGTGCCAGCAGCTTAGTTAGCGGGGGAAACATTCAGTACTTC	CASSLVSGGNIQYF
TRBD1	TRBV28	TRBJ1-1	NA	TGTGCCAGCAGCCCTACCGGGACAGTCAACACTGAAGCTTTCTTT	CASSPTGTVNTEAFF
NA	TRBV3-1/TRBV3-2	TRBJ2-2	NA	TGTGCCAGCAGCCGGGGGGGGGCACAGAACACCGGGGAGCTGTTTTTT	CASSRGGAQNTGELFF
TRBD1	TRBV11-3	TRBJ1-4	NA	TGTGCCAGCAGCCCCGGACAGGGAAGTGAAAAACTGTTTTTT	CASSPGQGSEKLFF
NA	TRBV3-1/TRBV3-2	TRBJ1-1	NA	TGTGCCAGCAGCCCCAATTTGAACACTGAAGCTTTCTTT	CASSPNLNTEAFF
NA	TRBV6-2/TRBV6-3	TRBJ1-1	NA	TGTGCCAGCAGTCCCCCTGAGGGCAGGAGGAACACTGAAGCTTTCTTT	CASSPPEGRRNTEAFF
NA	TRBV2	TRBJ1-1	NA	TGTGCCAGCAGCCGCGACAGGAGGACGAACACTGAAGCTTTCTTT	CASSRDRRTNTEAFF
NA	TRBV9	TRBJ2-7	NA	TGTGCCAGCAGCCCCTCCGGACAAGGATACGAGCAGTACTTC	CASSPSGQGYEQYF
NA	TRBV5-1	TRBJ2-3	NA	TGCGCCAGCAGCCCGGAGGGTAGCGGTACGCAGTATTTT	CASSPEGSGTQYF
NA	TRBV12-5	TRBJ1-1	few	TGTGCTAGTGGTTACAGGGAGAACACTGAAGCTTTCTTT	CASGYRENTEAFF
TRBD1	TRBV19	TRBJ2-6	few	TGTGCCAGTAGTTCGACAGGGACGCGGGGGGCCAACGTCCTGACTTTC	CASSSTGTRGANVLTF
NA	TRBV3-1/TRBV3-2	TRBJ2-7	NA	TGTGCCAGCAGCCACAGGGACGAGCAGTACTTC	CASSHRDEQYF
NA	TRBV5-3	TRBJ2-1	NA	TGTGCCAGAAGCTTGTACTACAATGAGCAGTTCTTC	CARSLYYNEQFF
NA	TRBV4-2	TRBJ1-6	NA	TGTGCCAGCAGCCAAGGGTCTCAGGCGGGGTCACCCCTCCACTTT	CASSQGSQAGSPLHF